The next 27 T cell receptor beta chains were all read from a single sample in a study of shared clonotypes between healthy human individuals. The table came from immunoSEQ multiplex PCR; TCRdb's copy has only in-frame clones and leaves some out. The top ten clones hold around 1.4% of a sample with about 1 million clones, more than 60% of them seen once. Material: memory CD4+ T cells sorted from blood. Subset: CD45RA-negative fraction. Receptors originate from a man aged 18 to 29 in good health.

V gene TRBV28 combines with J gene TRBJ1-5; D is unclear. Trimming took 6 bases from V and 4 from J, leaving 7 bases between them. The CDR3 spans 12 residues. The germline V gene encodes CDR1 MDHEN and CDR2 SYDVKM. CDR3 amino acids: CASSGINQPQHF. DNA for the CDR3: TGTGCCAGCAGCGGGATAAATCAGCCCCAGCATTTT.

The V gene is TRBV7-9, the J gene TRBJ1-1; D is unresolved. V was trimmed by 1 base and J by 5 bases, leaving 14 bases between them. This CDR3 has 15 amino acids. In germline, CDR1 is SEHNR, CDR2 FQNEAQ (reference sequence). CDR3 amino acids: CASSLDRLMGTEAFF. CDR3 nucleotides: TGTGCCAGCAGCTTAGACAGATTGATGGGAACTGAAGCTTTCTTT.

CDR3 in DNA: TGTGCCAGCAGCTTAATAGCGGGAGGGCGCTACTACAATGAGCAGTTCTTC. It codes for CASSLIAGGRYYNEQFF. The genes are TRBV7-2 and TRBJ2-1, with TRBD2 identical over 11 bases. CDR1 and CDR2 (germline): SGHTA, FQGNSA. This CDR3 is 17 amino acids long. The ends lost 2 bases at V and 3 bases at J; junction bases unmatched: 6.

As regards this clone: Other DNA sequences within the sample encode an identical CDR3. The chain joins TRBV7-9 to TRBJ1-1; D is unresolved. The CDR3 loop spans 14 amino acids. Deletions cut 1 base from V and 1 base from J, with 7 bases between. The germline V gene has CDR1 SEHNR and CDR2 FQNEAQ (reference sequence). CDR3 in amino acids: CASSLGAQNTEAFF. The CDR3 DNA reads TGTGCCAGCAGCTTAGGGGCGCAGAACACTGAAGCTTTCTTT.

This chain connects TRBV7-2 to TRBJ2-5; 8 bases are shared with TRBD2. V trimming: 1 base; J trimming: 0 bases; junction bases outside the gene matches: 4. This CDR3 comprises 16 residues. CDR1 and CDR2 from the germline V gene are SGHTA and FQGNSA. CDR3 sequence reads: CASSLGLATYQETQYF. CDR3 DNA sequence: TGTGCCAGCAGCTTAGGACTAGCGACGTACCAAGAGACCCAGTACTTC.

This clone was picked up a small number of times. This rearrangement joins TRBV6-5 to TRBJ2-7; 8 bases line up with TRBD2. The CDR3 length is 14 residues. V dropped 2 bases and J dropped 5; count of bases not matched to a gene: 5. Germline-derived CDR1 and CDR2 are MNHEY and SVGAGI. CDR3 sequence (DNA): TGTGCCAGCAGTTACAGCGGGAGAGACAACGAGCAGTACTTC. This sequence encodes CASSYSGRDNEQYF.

The sample holds one count of this clone. Given a much more abundant clone one base away, this may be a read error. At the DNA level, this CDR3 is encoded by other sequences in the same sample as well. This CDR3 reads CASSQGTNTEAFF. The CDR3 DNA follows: TGTGCCAGCAGTCAAGGGACGAACACTGAAGCTTTCTTT. The chain uses TRBV11-3 and TRBJ1-1; D is perhaps TRBD1 (5 bases). Trimming shortened V by 6 bases and J by 1 base, and 9 bases separated the two germline ends. Germline CDR1 is SGHNT and CDR2 is YENEEA. This CDR3 comprises 13 residues.

A single count supports this clone. The J gene is TRBJ2-3, the V gene TRBV10-3; TRBD2 aligns across 7 bases. Germline V gene data show CDR1 as ENHRY and CDR2 as SYGVKD. J lost 0 bases, V lost 3 bases, and 6 bases had no gene match. The CDR3 length is 16 residues. CDR3 DNA sequence: TGTGCCATCAGTGACGGCGGGAGACAGAGCACAGATACGCAGTATTTT. Translation gives CAISDGGRQSTDTQYF.

This chain uses TRBV6-6 with TRBJ1-5, with unresolved D. The V gene's germline CDR1 is MNHNY and CDR2 SVGAGI (reference sequence). With 7 bases removed from V and 7 bases from J, the gap between germline ends came to 20 bases. The CDR3 has 15 amino acids. CDR3 loop: CASNQLVESFQPQHF. CDR3 DNA sequence: TGTGCCAGCAACCAACTAGTGGAGAGTTTCCAGCCCCAGCATTTT.

The chain combines TRBV6-4 with TRBJ2-5, with D possibly being TRBD2 (5 bases). This CDR3 spans 14 amino acids. Germline assignment: CDR1 MRHNA and CDR2 SNTAGT. Trimming took off 6 bases at V and 2 bases at J, with 13 bases between the two ends. The CDR3 sequence is CASRSPEVQETQYF. The CDR3 nucleotides read TGTGCCAGCAGGTCCCCGGAGGTACAAGAGACCCAGTACTTC.

As for this clone: Additional DNA sequences in this sample encode the identical CDR3. The CDR3 loop reads CASSLGSGQETQYF. The CDR3 bases are TGCGCCAGCAGCTTGGGATCAGGGCAAGAGACCCAGTACTTC. V usage is TRBV5-1 and J usage is TRBJ2-5; D is possibly TRBD1 (5 bases). Trimming pared 0 bases from V and 2 bases from J, leaving 8 bases between. Germline CDR1 and CDR2: SGHRS and YFSETQ. This CDR3 has 14 residues. Full variable domain (remainder filled in from reference TRBV5-1 and TRBJ2-5): KAGVTQTPRYLIKTRGQQVTLSCSPISGHRSVSWYQQTPGQGLQFLFEYFSETQRNKGNFPGRFSGRQFSNSRSEMNVSTLELGDSALYLCASSLGSGQETQYFGPGTRLLVL.

Worth noting for this clone: Other DNA variants within this sample encode the same CDR3. This sequence joins TRBV9 and TRBJ1-5; D may be TRBD1 (6 bases). Per germline, CDR1 SGDLS and CDR2 YYNGEE. The CDR3 sequence is 14 residues long. The V end was cut by 0 bases, the J end by 7 bases, with 11 bases between. The CDR3 DNA follows: TGTGCCAGCAGCGTAGGGGGGGCACACCAGCCCCAGCATTTT. It specifies CASSVGGAHQPQHF.

The gene calls are TRBV10-3 and TRBJ1-5; the match to TRBD1 covers 10 bases. This CDR3 has 18 residues. V shed 6 bases, J shed 0 bases, and the junction held 11 bases outside the gene matches. Germline V gene data show CDR1 as ENHRY and CDR2 as SYGVKD. The CDR3 DNA follows: TGTGCCATCAGCCCGGGACAGGGGTCCGCTTATAGCAATCAGCCCCAGCATTTT. This gives the protein CAISPGQGSAYSNQPQHF.

This chain uses TRBV30 with TRBJ2-3, with D maybe TRBD1 (6 bases). This CDR3 comprises 11 residues. Germline lookup yields CDR1 GTSNPN and CDR2 SVGIG (reference sequence). Here the CDR3 reads CVFRGTDTQYF. The CDR3 nucleotides read TGTGTATTCAGGGGTACAGATACGCAGTATTTT.

The chain uses TRBV18 and TRBJ1-2; a weak D match, TRBD1 (5 bases). Trimming took 6 bases from V and 3 from J, leaving 20 bases between them. The CDR3 is 16 residues long. Per germline, CDR1 KGHSH and CDR2 LQKENI. DNA of the CDR3: TGTGCCAGCTCCCCCCTATCGACAGCAGAGTACTATGGCTACACCTTC. It encodes CASSPLSTAEYYGYTF.

The CDR3 DNA sequence: TGTGCCAGCAGTTTATCACTAGCGGGGGAAGAGACCCAGTACTTC. Its protein product is CASSLSLAGEETQYF. This chain connects TRBV28 to TRBJ2-5, with TRBD2 matching 11 bases. V lost 1 base and J lost 3; bases outside the gene matches: 1. Per the germline V gene, CDR1 is MDHEN and CDR2 is SYDVKM. This CDR3 comprises 15 residues.

This clone was counted between two and nine times. The chain joins TRBV10-3 to TRBJ1-5; D gene uncertain. The V end lost 4 bases, the J end lost 5 bases, and 9 bases lay between the germline ends. This CDR3 has 13 residues. Germline V CDR1 and CDR2: ENHRY, SYGVKD. The CDR3 bases are TGTGCCATCAGTGCGGGGTTGGATCAGCCCCAGCATTTT. Translation: CAISAGLDQPQHF.

The rearrangement links TRBV28 to TRBJ2-2, with D unresolved. CDR3 length: 15 amino acids. The V and J ends lost 8 bases and 0 bases respectively, with 13 bases between them. The V gene's germline CDR1 is MDHEN and CDR2 SYDVKM. The CDR3 region is CASFSSAANTGELFF. DNA for the CDR3: TGTGCCAGCTTTTCCTCAGCCGCGAACACCGGGGAGCTGTTTTTT.

Only a few counts were recorded for this clone. This rearrangement joins TRBV5-4 to TRBJ1-4, with D hard to call. The CDR3 length is 12 residues. In germline, CDR1 is SGHNT, CDR2 YYREEE (reference sequence). V shed 5 bases and J shed 7 bases, with 9 bases lying between them. The CDR3 DNA reads as TGTGCCAGCAGTTCAGAGGGTGAAAAACTGTTTTTT. Amino acids: CASSSEGEKLFF. Complete variable domain (other parts from reference TRBV5-4 and TRBJ1-4): ETGVTQSPTHLIKTRGQQVTLRCSSQSGHNTVSWYQQALGQGPQFIFQYYREEENGRGNFPPRFSGLQFPNYSSELNVNALELDDSALYLCASSSEGEKLFFGSGTQLSVL.

This clone came up a few times. The chain is built from TRBV7-2 and TRBJ2-7, with 7 bases fitting TRBD1. The CDR3 runs to 16 residues. V lost 1 base to trimming and J lost 0 bases; unmatched junction nucleotides: 6. Germline values: CDR1 SGHTA, CDR2 FQGNSA. CDR3 DNA sequence: TGTGCCAGCAGCTTAGTTATCGGACAGGCCTCCTACGAGCAGTACTTC. Translating it yields CASSLVIGQASYEQYF.

The chain uses TRBV6-6 and TRBJ2-7, with a possible D match to TRBD2 (7 bases). The CDR3 is 16 amino acids. Germline lookup yields CDR1 MNHNY and CDR2 SVGAGI (reference sequence). Between the trimmed V and J ends, which lost 4 bases and 2 bases, there was a span of 18 bases. The CDR3 spells CASSWGGGGSTYEQYF. The CDR3, as DNA: TGTGCCAGCAGTTGGGGGGGCGGTGGATCAACCTACGAGCAGTACTTC.

The chain has TRBV19 and TRBJ1-2; 10 bases are shared with TRBD1. Germline-derived CDR1 and CDR2 are LNHDA and SQIVND (reference sequence). The trim removed 3 bases at V and 8 bases at J, leaving 9 bases unmatched. This CDR3 spans 15 amino acids. CDR3 DNA sequence: TGTGCCAGTAGTATCCGGGACAGGGGTTTCAACGGCTACACCTTC. It is translated as CASSIRDRGFNGYTF.

The CDR3, as DNA: TGTGCCAGCAGTGAATTTGAGGGAAGAGAGACCCAGTACTTC. This translates into CASSEFEGRETQYF. The chain joins TRBV25-1 to TRBJ2-5, with a possible D match to TRBD2 (5 bases). Trimming shortened V by 1 base and J by 4 bases, and 10 bases separated the two germline ends. The CDR3 extends over 14 amino acids. Germline V gene data show CDR1 as MGHDK and CDR2 as SYGVNS.

This clone was found a few times. The chain couples TRBV10-3 to TRBJ1-4; D remains ambiguous. The CDR3 is made up of 11 amino acids. Germline lookup yields CDR1 ENHRY and CDR2 SYGVKD. Trimming removed 10 bases from V and 4 bases from J, with 7 bases in between. This CDR3 reads CATVHNEKLFF. The CDR3 nucleotides read TGTGCCACCGTCCATAATGAAAAACTGTTTTTT.

V is TRBV7-6 and J is TRBJ1-6; D unclear. Germline CDR1 SGHVS, CDR2 FNYEAQ. This CDR3 has 14 residues. V was shortened by 5 bases and J by 7 bases, with 12 bases between the two germline ends. The CDR3 spells CASSRKVENSPLHF. CDR3 nucleotides: TGTGCCAGCAGCAGAAAGGTGGAGAATTCACCCCTCCACTTT.

The chain combines TRBV5-4 with TRBJ2-7, with 7 bases aligning to TRBD2. The CDR3 is 15 residues long. Losses at the gene ends were 3 bases for V and 0 bases for J; bases not matched to a gene: 6. Germline V gene data show CDR1 as SGHNT and CDR2 as YYREEE (reference sequence). CDR3 amino acids: CASSYGGWGSYEQYF. Here the CDR3 DNA reads TGTGCCAGCAGCTACGGGGGGTGGGGCTCCTACGAGCAGTACTTC.

The chain recombines TRBV11-2 with TRBJ2-6; perhaps D is TRBD1 or TRBD2 (5 bases each). The CDR3 is 14 residues long. Germline CDR1 reads SGHAT; CDR2 reads FQNNGV. The germline V and J ends were trimmed by 3 bases and 11 bases, with 14 bases remaining between them. CDR3 nucleotide sequence: TGTGCCAGCAGCTTGACCGGGACCACTCACGTCCTGACTTTC. Encoded protein: CASSLTGTTHVLTF.